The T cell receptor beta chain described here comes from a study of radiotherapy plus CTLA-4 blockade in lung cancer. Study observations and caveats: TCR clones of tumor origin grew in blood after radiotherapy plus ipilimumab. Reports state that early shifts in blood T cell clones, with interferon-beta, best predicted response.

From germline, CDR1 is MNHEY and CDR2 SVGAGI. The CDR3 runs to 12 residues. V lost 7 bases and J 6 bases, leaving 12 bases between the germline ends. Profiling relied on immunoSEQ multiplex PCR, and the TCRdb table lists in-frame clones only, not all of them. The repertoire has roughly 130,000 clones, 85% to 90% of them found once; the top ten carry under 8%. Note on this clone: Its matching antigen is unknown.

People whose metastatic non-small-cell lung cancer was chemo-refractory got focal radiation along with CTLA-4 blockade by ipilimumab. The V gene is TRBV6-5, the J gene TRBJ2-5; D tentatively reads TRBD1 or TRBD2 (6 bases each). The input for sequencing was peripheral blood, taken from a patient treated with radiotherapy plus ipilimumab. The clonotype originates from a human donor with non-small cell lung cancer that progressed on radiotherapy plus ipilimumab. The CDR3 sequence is CASTGARKTQYF. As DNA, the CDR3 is TGTGCCAGCACGGGGGCGCGGAAGACCCAGTACTTC.